The 10 T cell receptor beta chains below come from one sample, sequenced in a study of shared clonotypes between healthy human individuals. TCRdb's table, derived via immunoSEQ multiplex PCR, lists solely in-frame clones and lacks some. The sample holds nearly 1,000,000 clones; 70% to 85% are singletons and the top ten take over 1.3%. The specimen sequenced was memory CD4+ T cells sorted from blood. Noted subset: CD45RA-negative fraction. Receptor source: a man aged 18 to 29 in good health.

As concerns this clone: Other DNA sequences within the sample encode an identical CDR3. The chain has TRBV5-1 and TRBJ2-3; perhaps TRBD2 as D (6 bases). Germline-derived CDR1 and CDR2 are SGHRS and YFSETQ. V lost 4 bases, J lost 0 bases, and 15 bases lay in between. The CDR3 is 16 residues long. For the CDR3, the DNA is TGCGCCAGCAGCCTAGGGGCGGGGACTAGCACAGATACGCAGTATTTT. This codes for CASSLGAGTSTDTQYF.

The V and J genes are TRBV4-1 and TRBJ2-7; 9 bases line up with TRBD2. Germline lookup yields CDR1 MGHRA and CDR2 YSYEKL. J lost 3 bases, V lost 3 bases, and 15 bases had no gene match. There are 18 residues in the CDR3. CDR3 DNA sequence: TGCGCCAGCAGCCAGACCGCGGGACTAGCCCTTGACGGCTACGAGCAGTACTTC. Protein product: CASSQTAGLALDGYEQYF.

The J gene is TRBJ1-6, the V gene TRBV11-2; D gene ambiguous. The CDR3 sequence is 13 residues long. Per the germline V gene, CDR1 is SGHAT and CDR2 is FQNNGV. V shed 6 bases and J shed 12 bases, with 15 bases lying between them. CDR3 sequence: CASRVPGIGPLHF. In DNA, the CDR3 is TGTGCCAGCAGGGTCCCAGGTATAGGACCCCTCCACTTT.

The chain links TRBV9 to TRBJ2-5, with D perhaps TRBD1 (6 bases). Germline V gives CDR1 SGDLS, CDR2 YYNGEE. The CDR3 contains 12 residues. V was shortened by 7 bases and J by 5 bases, with 12 bases between the two germline ends. The CDR3 DNA reads as TGTGCCAGCGCAGGGGCCGGGGAGACCCAGTACTTC. It encodes CASAGAGETQYF.

The V gene is TRBV19, the J gene TRBJ2-7; D perhaps matches TRBD2 (6 bases). Looked up from germline, CDR1 is LNHDA and CDR2 is SQIVND (reference sequence). With 5 bases removed from V and 2 bases from J, the gap between germline ends came to 22 bases. This CDR3 contains 17 residues. The CDR3 DNA reads as TGTGCCAGTAGTCCCCAGGCGGGGAAAACCTACACCTACGAGCAGTACTTC. Translating gives CASSPQAGKTYTYEQYF.

Only a few counts were recorded for this clone. This sequence joins TRBV5-8 and TRBJ1-1, with no clear D. Looked up from germline, CDR1 is SGHTS and CDR2 is YDEGEE. The V end was cut by 2 bases, the J end by 1 base, with 6 bases between. This CDR3 comprises 13 residues. The chain's CDR3 is CASSFARNTEAFF. CDR3 coding DNA: TGTGCCAGCAGCTTCGCCAGGAACACTGAAGCTTTCTTT. Full variable domain (missing parts from reference TRBV5-8 and TRBJ1-1): EAGVTQSPTHLIKTRGQQATLRCSPISGHTSVYWYQQALGLGLQFLLWYDEGEERNRGNFPPRFSGRQFPNYSSELNVNALELEDSALYLCASSFARNTEAFFGQGTRLTVV.

The rearrangement joins TRBV30 to TRBJ1-2; 12 nucleotides align to TRBD1. Per the germline V gene, CDR1 is GTSNPN and CDR2 is SVGIG (reference sequence). The J segment lost 7 bases and the V segment lost 5 bases, leaving 5 bases of the junction unmatched. CDR3 length equals 13 residues. CDR3 residues: CAWAGQGASGYTF. In DNA, the CDR3 is TGTGCCTGGGCGGGACAGGGGGCGAGTGGCTACACCTTC.

This clone showed up just a few times. The chain links TRBV6-1 to TRBJ1-5; tentative D call: TRBD1 (6 bases). CDR1 MNHNS and CDR2 SASEGT come from the germline V gene. Trimming stripped 5 bases from V and 6 bases from J, with 17 bases between. The CDR3 sequence is 15 residues long. The CDR3 DNA reads TGTGCCAGCAGTCAAAGGGGGGAGGATTTTCAGCCCCAGCATTTT. As protein: CASSQRGEDFQPQHF.

The genes are TRBV30 and TRBJ1-6; D remains unclear. Germline assignment: CDR1 GTSNPN and CDR2 SVGIG (reference sequence). The CDR3 is 15 residues long. Trimming shortened V by 0 bases and J by 0 bases, and 6 bases separated the two germline ends. CDR3: CAWSVSSSYNSPLHF. The CDR3 bases are TGTGCCTGGAGTGTATCGAGCTCCTATAATTCACCCCTCCACTTT.

The chain carries TRBV7-2 and TRBJ2-7; 7 bases agree with TRBD2. The V segment lost 5 bases and the J segment 3 bases; nucleotides outside the gene matches: 10. This CDR3 region has 15 residues. CDR1 and CDR2 from the germline V gene are SGHTA and FQGNSA. CDR3 sequence reads: CASSLRPSGDYEQYF. CDR3 DNA sequence: TGTGCCAGCAGCCTCCGTCCTAGCGGAGACTACGAGCAGTACTTC.